This is a list of T cell receptor beta chains from one sample in a study of blood T cell repertoires in COVID-19. Sequencing was performed with immunoSEQ multiplex PCR; in TCRdb, only in-frame clones are kept and a portion is missing. The top ten clones hold 5.6% of a sample with roughly 150,000 clones, roughly 80% of them seen once. Sequencing was done on a sample of PBMCs or T cells enriched from blood (not recorded which). The receptors shown here come from a woman between 35 and 50 years old with acute COVID-19. The CDR3 runs from the conserved cysteine through the conserved F or W. D genes are given only for firm matches. Expanded clones get a size class; other rows say once, few or many, or leave the size out.

TRBJ2-4	TRBD2	few	TRBV5-1	CASSSGTSDKNIQYF	TGCGCCAGCAGCTCGGGAACTAGCGACAAAAACATTCAGTACTTC
TRBJ2-1	TRBD2	.	TRBV6-5	CATSGTSGLNEQFF	TGTGCCACCTCTGGGACTAGCGGCCTCAATGAGCAGTTCTTC
TRBJ1-2	TRBD1	.	TRBV19	CASSVQDRGYGYTF	TGTGCCAGTAGTGTCCAGGACAGGGGCTATGGCTACACCTTC
TRBJ2-1	.	.	TRBV7-2	CASSSARLPSGEQFF	TGTGCCAGCAGCTCAGCGAGGCTCCCATCCGGTGAGCAGTTCTTC
TRBJ1-5	.	.	TRBV5-5	CASSSGYSNQPQHF	TGTGCCAGCAGTTCAGGGTATAGCAATCAGCCCCAGCATTTT
TRBJ1-5	.	.	TRBV19	CASSIAGDGRVQPQHF	TGTGCCAGTAGTATAGCGGGGGATGGAAGGGTCCAGCCCCAGCATTTT
TRBJ2-3	TRBD2	.	TRBV28	CASTTSGIETDTQYF	TGTGCCAGCACGACTAGCGGGATCGAGACAGATACGCAGTATTTT
TRBJ1-2	TRBD1	.	TRBV18	CASSPRDRGFHYGYTF	TGTGCCAGCTCACCTCGGGACAGGGGTTTTCACTATGGCTACACCTTC
TRBJ2-1	.	.	TRBV28	CASSSVLNEQFF	TGTGCCAGCAGTTCGGTCCTGAATGAGCAGTTCTTC
TRBJ2-5	TRBD2	.	TRBV4-1	CASSQPLAGGQTQYF	TGCGCCAGCAGCCAGCCCCTAGCGGGAGGACAGACCCAGTACTTC
TRBJ1-6	.	.	TRBV5-4	CASSLWTYNSPLHF	TGTGCCAGCAGCTTGTGGACTTATAATTCACCCCTCCACTTT
TRBJ1-2	.	.	TRBV12-3/TRBV12-4	CASTLQGYGYTF	TGTGCCAGCACCCTACAGGGCTATGGCTACACCTTC
TRBJ1-5	.	.	TRBV18	CASSPDGRGQPQHF	TGTGCCAGCTCACCGGACGGACGGGGGCAGCCCCAGCATTTT
TRBJ1-2	.	.	TRBV3-1/TRBV3-2	CASSMKGWNYGYTF	TGTGCCAGCAGTATGAAGGGGTGGAACTATGGCTACACCTTC
TRBJ1-2	TRBD1	few	TRBV2	CASRPGQEYGYTF	TGTGCCAGCAGACCGGGACAGGAGTATGGCTACACCTTC
TRBJ1-5	.	.	TRBV2	CASSATGNGNQPQHF	TGTGCCAGCAGTGCAACAGGGAACGGCAATCAGCCCCAGCATTTT
TRBJ1-1	TRBD1	.	TRBV5-1	CASSGGQREAFF	TGCGCCAGCAGCGGGGGACAGAGAGAAGCTTTCTTT
TRBJ1-1	TRBD1	.	TRBV30	CAWKLDRDTEAFF	TGTGCCTGGAAGTTAGACAGGGACACTGAAGCTTTCTTT
TRBJ1-3	.	.	TRBV9	CASSVGGMLRGNTIYF	TGTGCCAGCAGCGTAGGAGGGATGTTGAGGGGAAACACCATATATTTT
TRBJ1-2	.	.	TRBV27	CASSLSRGGADNYGYTF	TGTGCCAGCAGTTTATCGCGCGGGGGTGCGGATAACTATGGCTACACCTTC
TRBJ2-4	.	.	TRBV30	CAWGPSRGIQYF	TGTGCCTGGGGGCCCTCCCGGGGCATTCAGTACTTC
TRBJ1-2	.	.	TRBV19	CASSKQGPGGYGYTF	TGTGCCAGTAGTAAACAGGGCCCAGGTGGCTATGGCTACACCTTC
TRBJ1-2	.	.	TRBV7-9	CASSLEGGPPSYGYTF	TGTGCCAGCAGCTTAGAGGGGGGGCCTCCTAGTTATGGCTACACCTTC
TRBJ1-4	.	.	TRBV28	CATPRDSTNEKLFF	TGTGCCACTCCGAGGGATTCAACTAATGAAAAACTGTTTTTT
TRBJ2-7	TRBD2	.	TRBV7-8	CASSRVTGTSFYEQYF	TGTGCCAGCAGCCGTGTAACCGGGACTAGCTTCTACGAGCAGTACTTC
TRBJ1-6	TRBD1	.	TRBV3-1/TRBV3-2	CASSHTGTANSPLHF	TGTGCCAGCAGCCATACCGGGACAGCAAATTCACCCCTCCACTTT
TRBJ1-5	.	once	TRBV2	CASRSNSGAGNQPQHF	TGTGCCAGCAGATCAAACTCTGGGGCCGGCAATCAGCCCCAGCATTTT
TRBJ1-3	.	.	TRBV11-2	CASSLQTGAVNTIYF	TGTGCCAGCAGCTTACAGACAGGAGCCGTAAACACCATATATTTT
TRBJ2-3	TRBD2	.	TRBV11-2	CASSLEARGSNTQYF	TGTGCCAGCAGCTTAGAGGCTCGCGGGAGCAATACGCAGTATTTT
TRBJ2-3	TRBD2	.	TRBV7-2	CASRPAFGRAGDTQYF	TGTGCCAGCAGACCCGCGTTCGGGAGGGCCGGGGATACGCAGTATTTT
TRBJ2-3	.	.	TRBV29-1	CSVENRAKSSTDTQYF	TGCAGCGTTGAAAACAGGGCGAAATCTAGCACAGATACGCAGTATTTT
TRBJ2-5	.	.	TRBV27	CATSTRGGRRGETQYF	TGTGCTACCTCGACGAGAGGGGGACGTAGAGGAGAGACCCAGTACTTC
TRBJ2-7	.	.	TRBV5-1	CASSLVGETYEQYF	TGCGCCAGCAGCTTGGTAGGGGAAACCTACGAGCAGTACTTC
TRBJ1-5	TRBD1	.	TRBV19	CASSGTGGQPQHF	TGTGCCAGTAGCGGGACAGGGGGACAGCCCCAGCATTTT
TRBJ1-2	.	few	TRBV3-1/TRBV3-2	CASSQVLEGYGYTF	TGTGCCAGCAGCCAAGTTTTGGAGGGCTATGGCTACACCTTC
TRBJ2-5	TRBD1	.	TRBV5-1	CASSLGQGRETQYF	TGCGCCAGCAGCCTAGGACAGGGAAGGGAGACCCAGTACTTC
TRBJ2-7	.	.	TRBV10-3	CAIRGDNSYEQYF	TGTGCCATCAGGGGCGACAACTCCTACGAGCAGTACTTC
TRBJ1-3	.	.	TRBV7-6	CASSFGLVSSGNTIYF	TGTGCCAGCAGCTTTGGTTTGGTGAGCTCTGGAAACACCATATATTTT
TRBJ1-6	.	once	TRBV5-1	CASSLANAAPLHF	TGCGCCAGCAGCTTGGCTAACGCGGCACCCCTCCACTTT
TRBJ2-1	.	.	TRBV18	CASSPSGGRISSYNEQFF	TGTGCCAGCTCACCATCGGGGGGCCGGATCAGCTCCTACAATGAGCAGTTCTTC